This T cell receptor (beta chain) was sequenced during a study of long-term antiretroviral therapy in people with HIV. The wider study: In the earliest collections, sampling predates the 2015 immediate-ART recommendation by about a decade.

Every specimen held between roughly 0.85-10 million cryopreserved PBMC. These were thawed and washed before DNA extraction. Survey level was the resolution at which the v3.0 immunoSEQ assay ran. Using immunoSEQ multiplex PCR, the repertoire was profiled, and TCRdb retains in-frame clones only, with some absent. The sample includes 25,000 to 35,000 clones, about four fifths of them seen just once. The germline V gene encodes CDR1 SGDLS and CDR2 YYNGEE. The ends were cut back, 0 bases at V and 4 bases at J, with 2 bases in the middle. This CDR3 region has 12 residues. A word on this clone: Its matching antigen is unknown.

Study findings and constraints: Repertoires with HIV possessed tighter CDR3 length spans than those of controls. Older ART regimens may have been in use when blood was drawn between the mid-2000s and the late 2010s.

The chain joins TRBV9 to TRBJ1-3, with D uncertain. The TCR originated in a man aged 18 to 29 with HIV. Here the sequenced sample was unsorted PBMCs, taken 0.4 years after starting antiretroviral therapy. The CDR3 nucleotides are TGTGCCAGCAGCGTAGACGGAAACACCATATATTTT. This encodes CASSVDGNTIYF.